This paragraph reports one T cell receptor (beta chain). Profiled with immunoSEQ multiplex PCR; TCRdb holds only in-frame clones, not every one. The sample holds a few hundred thousand clones, 88% seen once. Germline V CDR1 and CDR2: DFQATT, SNEGSKA (reference sequence). Trimming removed 3 bases at V and 2 bases at J, with 15 bases between. The CDR3 runs 15 residues. Membership in each cohort depended on participant-reported clinical history. Donors in Cohort 3 who had recovered were those with two negative PCRs, healthcare professional clearance, or resolution of their symptoms. This record comes from a study of blood T cell repertoires in COVID-19.

The rearrangement links TRBV20-1 to TRBJ2-3; D perhaps matches TRBD2 (6 bases). Sequenced sample: PBMCs or T cells enriched from blood (not recorded which). The clonotype originates from a young woman who had recovered from COVID-19. CDR3 region: CSASGKAGTTDTQYF. The CDR3 DNA follows: TGCAGTGCTAGTGGAAAAGCGGGTACCACAGATACGCAGTATTTT.